Listed here are 5 T cell receptor beta chains from one sample, sequenced in a study of blood T cell repertoires in COVID-19 (dated by TCRdb to about 2020). The protocol used for the library was the immunoSEQ multiplex PCR assay. TCRdb took over this immuneACCESS table, retaining in-frame rearrangements with V and J assigned. Such tables are incomplete; in checked studies, under half of the missing clones stem from an unresolved V gene, and the remainder is unexplained. This sample gives a few hundred thousand clones in total; approximately 90% of them show up just once. The top ten hold roughly 4.5% of the sample. The sequenced material came from peripheral blood. The receptors were gathered from a man in his fifties or sixties with acute or convalescent COVID-19.

The chain uses TRBV7-9 and TRBJ2-3, with TRBD1 as a possible D gene (6 bases). Germline V gene sequence: CDR1 SEHNR, CDR2 FQNEAQ (reference sequence). This CDR3 has 14 residues. V lost 5 bases to trimming and J lost 5 bases, with 14 bases between them. CDR3 amino acids: CASSIQGSQDTQYF. The CDR3 nucleotides read TGTGCCAGCAGCATTCAGGGGTCGCAAGATACGCAGTATTTT.

The chain links TRBV7-8 to TRBJ1-6; 9 nucleotides line up with TRBD1. V shed 5 bases, J shed 10 bases, and the junction held 21 bases outside the gene matches. The CDR3 is made up of 19 amino acids. CDR1 and CDR2 (germline): SGHVS, FQNEAQ. CDR3 sequence (DNA): TGTGCCAGCAGCCTTCATGACCGGGACAGGGTACTCGTAGGCTCACCCCTCCACTTT. It is translated as CASSLHDRDRVLVGSPLHF.

The V and J genes are TRBV18 and TRBJ2-3; D is possibly TRBD2 (5 bases). Deletions cut 4 bases from V and 4 bases from J, with 6 bases between. Germline V gene data show CDR1 as KGHSH and CDR2 as LQKENI. This CDR3 has 12 residues. The DNA for the CDR3 is TGTGCCAGCTCACGAGGGTCAGATACGCAGTATTTT. This codes for CASSRGSDTQYF.

The chain joins TRBV14 to TRBJ2-3, with TRBD2 identical over 8 bases. V shed 3 bases and J 3 bases; nucleotides not matched to a gene: 5. CDR1 is SGHDN, CDR2 FVKESK, per germline. This CDR3 region has 15 residues. For the CDR3, the DNA is TGTGCCAGCAGCCAGGCTGGACTAGCTACAGATACGCAGTATTTT. Translated: CASSQAGLATDTQYF.

The chain is built from TRBV7-9 and TRBJ2-5; D may be TRBD2 (5 bases). Germline lookup yields CDR1 SEHNR and CDR2 FQNEAQ (reference sequence). Trimming removed 11 bases from V and 3 bases from J, with 13 bases in between. The CDR3 runs to 12 residues. In nucleotides, the CDR3 is TGTGCCTCTCTCGGAGGTAAAGAGACCCAGTACTTC. It codes for CASLGGKETQYF.